The T cell receptor beta chain described here comes from a study of blood T cell repertoires in COVID-19. Profiled with immunoSEQ multiplex PCR; TCRdb holds only in-frame clones, not every one. The data hold some 180,000 clones, with around 80% observed a single time. Trimming cost V 4 bases and J 0 bases, with 9 bases left between them. CDR1 is LGHDT and CDR2 is YNNKEL in the germline V gene (reference sequence). This CDR3 region has 14 residues. V gene TRBV3-1 (or the pseudogene TRBV3-2) combines with J gene TRBJ1-1; a possible D gene is TRBD1 (6 bases). The sequencing sample was made of peripheral blood. The TCR sequence derives from a woman aged 40 to 50 with COVID-19, enrolled during active disease. The CDR3, as DNA: TGTGCCAGCAGCCTTAGGACAGTGAACACTGAAGCTTTCTTT. Protein product: CASSLRTVNTEAFF.